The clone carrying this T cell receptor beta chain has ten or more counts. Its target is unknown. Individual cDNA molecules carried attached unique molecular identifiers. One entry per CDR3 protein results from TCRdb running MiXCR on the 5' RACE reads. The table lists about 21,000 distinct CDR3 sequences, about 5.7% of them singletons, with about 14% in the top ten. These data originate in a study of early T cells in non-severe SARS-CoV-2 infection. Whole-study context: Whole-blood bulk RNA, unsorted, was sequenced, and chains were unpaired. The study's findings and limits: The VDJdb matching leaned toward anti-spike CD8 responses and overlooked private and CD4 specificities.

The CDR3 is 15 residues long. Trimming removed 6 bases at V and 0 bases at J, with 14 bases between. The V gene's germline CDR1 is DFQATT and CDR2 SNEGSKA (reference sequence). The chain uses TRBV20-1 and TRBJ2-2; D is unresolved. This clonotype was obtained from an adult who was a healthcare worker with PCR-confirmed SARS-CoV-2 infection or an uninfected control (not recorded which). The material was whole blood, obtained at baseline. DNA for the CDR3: TGCAGTGCCCTGGACGGTTTCGCGAACACCGGGGAGCTGTTTTTT. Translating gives CSALDGFANTGELFF.